What follows are 22 T cell receptor beta chains derived from one specimen sequenced in a study of T cell repertoires in cytomegalovirus infection. TCRdb fed the reads into MiXCR, producing one record per CDR3 protein. The sample lists hundreds of thousands of distinct CDR3 sequences, roughly 36% occurring once. Antigen specificity for these receptors is unknown. Source: cultured PBMCs, taken from culture after CMV antigen stimulation. These receptors all stem from a human donor in good health (CMV status not recorded). Some clones in this sample may be carry-over from other donors' samples.

This clonotype has more than one count but fewer than ten. The rearrangement links TRBV7-6 to TRBJ1-6; 7 bases are a match to TRBD1. Germline V lookup: CDR1 SGHVS, CDR2 FNYEAQ. The ends lost 7 bases at V and 5 bases at J; junction bases unmatched: 2. The CDR3 runs 13 residues. For the CDR3, the DNA is TGTGCCAGCACAACAGGGGATAATTCACCCCTCCACTTT. Protein: CASTTGDNSPLHF.

In its sample, this clonotype was seen a few times. The chain joins TRBV6-1 to TRBJ2-6; 10 bases map to TRBD1. CDR1 and CDR2 (germline): MNHNS, SASEGT. Trimming at V came to 1 base and at J to 0 bases, leaving 3 bases not matched to a gene. This CDR3 comprises 18 residues. CDR3 sequence (DNA): TGTGCCAGCAGTGAAGGGACAGGGGGGAGCTCTGGGGCCAACGTCCTGACTTTC. Protein product: CASSEGTGGSSGANVLTF.

V usage is TRBV4-2 and J usage is TRBJ1-4; D remains unclear. The germline gives CDR1 LGHNA, CDR2 YNFKEQ. This CDR3 is built from 14 residues. The V and J ends lost 0 bases and 12 bases respectively, with 14 bases between them. This CDR3 reads CASSQDPIPTELFF. The CDR3 DNA is TGTGCCAGCAGCCAAGACCCGATCCCGACGGAACTGTTTTTT.

Ten or more counts support this clonotype. This CDR3 is CASRSRLAGDMETQYF. The CDR3 coding sequence is TGTGCCAGCAGGTCTAGACTAGCGGGAGATATGGAGACCCAGTACTTC. This chain connects TRBV7-2 to TRBJ2-5; 12 bases fit TRBD2. The CDR3 runs to 16 residues. CDR1 is SGHTA, CDR2 FQGNSA, per germline. With 6 bases clipped from V and 5 bases from J, the junction kept 10 bases outside the gene matches.

This clonotype has just one count. The conserved phenylalanine or tryptophan normally closing the CDR3 is absent here, so this likely arose from a read error. The chain employs TRBV7-9 and TRBJ1-6; D is possibly TRBD1 (5 bases). Per the germline V gene, CDR1 is SEHNR and CDR2 is FQNEAQ (reference sequence). Trimming cost V 5 bases and J 10 bases, with 15 bases left between them. The CDR3 runs 14 residues. The CDR3 DNA reads as TGTGCCAGCAGCACCACTACAGGAGGATCACCCCTCCACTAT. Protein sequence: CASSTTTGGSPLHY.

In its sample, this clonotype was seen once. The chain couples TRBV12-3 or TRBV12-4 to TRBJ2-3, with D perhaps matching TRBD2 (6 bases). V shed 5 bases and J shed 7 bases, with 22 bases lying between them. The CDR3 contains 16 residues. CDR3 residues: CASSQIADPRWNTQYF. CDR3 in DNA: TGTGCCAGCAGTCAAATAGCGGATCCACGGTGGAATACGCAGTATTTT.

This clonotype was observed a few times. The chain combines TRBV7-2 with TRBJ2-1; 14 bases agree with TRBD2. The trim removed 3 bases at V and 2 bases at J, leaving 6 bases unmatched. Germline CDR1 is SGHTA and CDR2 is FQGNSA. CDR3 length: 18 residues. CDR3 protein: CASSFPTSGGAAYNEQFF. In nucleotides, the CDR3 is TGTGCCAGCAGCTTTCCGACTAGCGGGGGGGCCGCCTACAATGAGCAGTTCTTC.

The chain links TRBV19 to TRBJ1-2, with D perhaps matching TRBD1 (5 bases). Germline V gene lookup returns CDR1 LNHDA and CDR2 SQIVND (reference sequence). CDR3 length: 16 residues. The germline V and J ends were trimmed by 4 bases and 0 bases, with 15 bases remaining between them. For the CDR3, the DNA is TGTGCCAGTAGTAAAGTCGAGGGACCGGCTAACTATGGCTACACCTTC. Amino acid sequence: CASSKVEGPANYGYTF.

This chain joins TRBV10-3 and TRBJ2-3; TRBD2 aligns across 8 bases. Germline loops: CDR1 ENHRY, CDR2 SYGVKD. The CDR3 runs 15 residues. The trim removed 4 bases at V and 4 bases at J, leaving 7 bases unmatched. The CDR3 DNA reads as TGTGCCATCAGTGGGGCGGGGGGCGTGGCAGATACGCAGTATTTT. This sequence encodes CAISGAGGVADTQYF.

This clonotype came up a few times. The chain combines TRBV7-2 with TRBJ2-5, with 11 positions matching TRBD1. Germline V gene lookup returns CDR1 SGHTA and CDR2 FQGNSA. V was clipped by 5 bases and J by 5 bases; unmatched bases: 7. The CDR3 sequence is 15 residues long. The CDR3 DNA reads as TGTGCCAGCAGCACCGGACAGGGGGCGAGGGAGACCCAGTACTTC. Its protein product is CASSTGQGARETQYF. Complete variable domain (other parts from reference TRBV7-2 and TRBJ2-5): GAGVSQSPSNKVTEKGKDVELRCDPISGHTALYWYRQSLGQGLEFLIYFQGNSAPDKSGLPSDRFSAERTGGSVSTLTIQRTQQEDSAVYLCASSTGQGARETQYFGPGTRLLVL.

The table lists this clonotype with a few counts. The chain has TRBV28 and TRBJ2-7; 11 nucleotides match TRBD2. Germline V lookup: CDR1 MDHEN, CDR2 SYDVKM. The CDR3 spans 18 residues. V lost 4 bases, J lost 0 bases, and 11 bases stayed unmatched. The CDR3 spells CASSYLAGGTSSSYEQYF. The DNA for the CDR3 is TGTGCCAGCAGTTATCTAGCGGGGGGAACATCAAGCTCCTACGAGCAGTACTTC.

This clonotype has a handful of counts. The chain links TRBV4-2 to TRBJ2-3; 7 bases are a match to TRBD2. The CDR3 consists of 17 residues. V was clipped by 0 bases and J by 0 bases; unmatched bases: 6. Germline V gene lookup returns CDR1 LGHNA and CDR2 YNFKEQ. The CDR3 sequence is CASSQDSAGPSTDTQYF. CDR3 nucleotide sequence: TGTGCCAGCAGCCAAGATTCAGCGGGGCCGAGCACAGATACGCAGTATTTT.

The chain links TRBV29-1 to TRBJ2-7, with TRBD1 matching over 10 bases. From germline, CDR1 is SQVTM and CDR2 ANQGSEA. There are 14 residues in the CDR3. J lost 5 bases, V lost 4 bases, and 8 bases had no gene match. CDR3 loop: CSVGRAGTGDEQYF. The DNA of the CDR3 is TGCAGCGTTGGGAGGGCAGGGACAGGGGACGAGCAGTACTTC.

This clonotype was counted only a few times. This chain connects TRBV20-1 to TRBJ1-2; tentatively, D is TRBD1 (5 bases). CDR3 size: 12 residues. The ends were cut back, 3 bases at V and 7 bases at J, with 12 bases in the middle. Per the germline V gene, CDR1 is DFQATT and CDR2 is SNEGSKA (reference sequence). In DNA, the CDR3 is TGCAGTGCTAGCCTAAGGGACGGTGGCTACACCTTC. Translation gives CSASLRDGGYTF.

J is TRBJ1-2 and V is TRBV20-1; unclear D gene. V lost 0 bases, J lost 12 bases, and 17 bases lay in between. The germline CDR1 and CDR2 sequences are DFQATT and SNEGSKA (reference sequence). The CDR3 consists of 13 residues. This chain's CDR3 is CSARDHPPYHNTF. The CDR3 DNA reads as TGCAGTGCTAGAGACCACCCACCCTACCACAACACCTTC.

This clonotype was seen a few times. The V call is TRBV6-5, the J call TRBJ2-1; 10 positions match TRBD2. Trimming at V came to 7 bases and at J to 10 bases, leaving 10 bases not matched to a gene. CDR1 and CDR2 from the germline V gene are MNHEY and SVGAGI. The CDR3 contains 14 residues. The CDR3: CASTKTSGDQEQFF. The CDR3 DNA reads TGTGCCAGCACCAAAACTAGCGGGGATCAAGAGCAGTTCTTC.

This clonotype is medium-sized within its sample. This CDR3 is CASSLVRNQPQHF. DNA of the CDR3: TGTGCCAGCAGCTTAGTCCGCAATCAGCCCCAGCATTTT. The chain recombines TRBV7-2 with TRBJ1-5; D ambiguous. Germline CDR1 reads SGHTA; CDR2 reads FQGNSA. V was pared by 1 base and J by 2 bases, with 3 bases between. The CDR3 extends over 13 amino acids.

As for this clonotype: A junction end diverges from the germline sequence, so it may reflect a read error. This chain uses TRBV6-8 with TRBJ1-3, with a possible D match to TRBD1 (5 bases). Germline V CDR1 and CDR2: MNHGY, SAAAGT. This CDR3 spans 15 amino acids. In DNA, the CDR3 is TGTGCCAGCAGTGCGGGACCGATCTCTGGAAACTCCATATATTTT. Its protein product is CASSAGPISGNSIYF.

In this sample, this clonotype turned up a few times. This CDR3 is CASCGQVVNQPQHF. CDR3 in DNA: TGTGCCAGCTGCGGACAGGTAGTCAATCAGCCCCAGCATTTT. V is TRBV6-6 and J is TRBJ1-5; 7 bases are a match to TRBD1. This CDR3 has 14 residues. The V and J ends lost 8 bases and 3 bases, in that order; junction bases with no gene match: 7. Germline CDR1 and CDR2: MNHNY and SVGAGI (reference sequence).

In its sample, this clonotype was seen a few times. J is TRBJ1-3 and V is TRBV19, with D perhaps matching TRBD1 (5 bases). CDR3 length: 15 amino acids. Trimming shortened V by 6 bases and J by 0 bases, and 12 bases separated the two germline ends. Germline V gives CDR1 LNHDA, CDR2 SQIVND (reference sequence). The CDR3 region has the DNA TGTGCCAGTAGGATCAGACAGCTCTCTGGAAACACCATATATTTT. This sequence encodes CASRIRQLSGNTIYF. The whole variable domain, filled in from reference TRBV19 and TRBJ1-3, reads DGGITQSPKYLFRKEGQNVTLSCEQNLNHDAMYWYRQDPGQGLRLIYYSQIVNDFQKGDIAEGYSVSREKKESFPLTVTSAQKNPTAFYLCASRIRQLSGNTIYFGEGSWLTVV.

The CDR3 loop reads CASNRGFNTEAFF. For the CDR3, the DNA is TGTGCCAGCAACAGGGGATTTAACACTGAAGCTTTCTTT. The rearrangement joins TRBV2 to TRBJ1-1; TRBD1 matches 7 bases. V gave up 7 bases and J gave up 2 bases; unmatched junction bases: 4. This CDR3 spans 13 amino acids. Germline CDR1 SNHLY, CDR2 FYNNEI.

This chain connects TRBV3-1 to TRBJ1-5, with D possibly TRBD1 on 5 matching bases. The CDR3 sequence is 16 residues long. In germline, CDR1 is LGHDT, CDR2 YNNKEL (reference sequence). Trimming shortened V by 0 bases and J by 2 bases, and 11 bases separated the two germline ends. As DNA, the CDR3 is TGTGCCAGCAGCCAAGATCAACGAGGGGGCAATCAGCCCCAGCATTTT. As protein: CASSQDQRGGNQPQHF.